A single sample is the source of the 9 T cell receptor beta chains below, sequenced in a study of shared clonotypes between healthy human individuals (dated by TCRdb to 2020 to 2021). Library creation used the immunoSEQ multiplex PCR assay. This immuneACCESS table, as held by TCRdb, lists in-frame sequences with V and J called but not all clones. Of the missing ones, under half trace to an unresolved V gene in checked studies; the others have no known cause. This sample gives 1.4 million or so clones in total; 98% of them show up just once. Around 0.38% of the sample is held by the ten biggest clonotypes. Sequencing was done on a sample of naive CD4+ T cells sorted from blood. According to the study, the label for this sample's cell subset or site signals: CD45RA+ positively selected. These receptors were collected from a man aged 25 to 40 in good health.

A word on this clone: The same CDR3 can be traced to other DNA sequences in this sample. The V call is TRBV18, the J call TRBJ2-2, with TRBD1 matching over 9 bases. In germline, CDR1 is KGHSH, CDR2 LQKENI. The CDR3 has 14 residues. Trimming cost V 3 bases and J 6 bases; bases outside gene matches: 2. The CDR3 here is CASSPGTGSGELFF. Written as DNA, the CDR3 is TGTGCCAGCTCACCGGGGACAGGGTCCGGGGAGCTGTTTTTT. Using reference TRBV18 and TRBJ2-2 for the parts outside the CDR3, the full variable domain is NAGVMQNPRHLVRRRGQEARLRCSPMKGHSHVYWYRQLPEEGLKFMVYLQKENIIDESGMPKERFSAEFPKEGPSILRIQQVVRGDSAAYFCASSPGTGSGELFFGEGSRLTVL.

The V and J genes are TRBV6-1 and TRBJ2-6, with 9 bases matching TRBD2. The CDR3 is 17 residues long. From germline, CDR1 is MNHNS and CDR2 SASEGT. The trim removed 4 bases at V and 0 bases at J, leaving 4 bases unmatched. In DNA form, the CDR3 reads TGTGCCAGCAGTGCACTAGCGGGTCCCTCTGGGGCCAACGTCCTGACTTTC. It specifies CASSALAGPSGANVLTF.

This clone was counted once. This chain connects TRBV29-1 to TRBJ1-5, with D perhaps TRBD1 (6 bases). CDR1 and CDR2 (germline): SQVTM, ANQGSEA. Deletions cut 4 bases from V and 5 bases from J, with 15 bases between. The CDR3 has 14 amino acids. The CDR3 region has the DNA TGCAGCGTTGCGGTGTCGGGGGCCGATCAGCCCCAGCATTTT. As protein: CSVAVSGADQPQHF.

The genes are TRBV18 and TRBJ1-2; 7 nucleotides match TRBD1. CDR3 size: 13 residues. Germline V CDR1 and CDR2: KGHSH, LQKENI. V shed 6 bases and J 2 bases; nucleotides not matched to a gene: 3. Here the CDR3 DNA reads TGTGCCAGCTCTGAGGGACAGAACTATGGCTACACCTTC. Its translation is CASSEGQNYGYTF.

This clone was observed once. As DNA, the CDR3 is TGTGCCAGCAGCTTGATGGCTAGCGGGAGCGTCACCGGGGAGCTGTTTTTT. Translation: CASSLMASGSVTGELFF. This chain uses TRBV5-4 with TRBJ2-2; 10 bases agree with TRBD2. After removal of 1 base from V and 4 bases from J, the junction contained 7 bases not matched to a gene. This CDR3 spans 17 amino acids. Germline-derived CDR1 and CDR2 are SGHNT and YYREEE (reference sequence). The full variable domain, rest sourced from reference TRBV5-4 and TRBJ2-2, is ETGVTQSPTHLIKTRGQQVTLRCSSQSGHNTVSWYQQALGQGPQFIFQYYREEENGRGNFPPRFSGLQFPNYSSELNVNALELDDSALYLCASSLMASGSVTGELFFGEGSRLTVL.

The rearrangement links TRBV28 to TRBJ2-7; 10 bases fit TRBD2. This CDR3 is 15 amino acids long. Trimming cost V 6 bases and J 3 bases; bases outside gene matches: 8. The germline CDR1 and CDR2 sequences are MDHEN and SYDVKM. CDR3 in DNA: TGTGCCAGCAGCCCCTTGAGCGGGAGGGTCTACGAGCAGTACTTC. Translated: CASSPLSGRVYEQYF.

The chain recombines TRBV11-2 with TRBJ2-7, with unresolved D. Trimming removed 2 bases from V and 2 bases from J, with 22 bases in between. The CDR3 runs to 18 residues. Per the germline V gene, CDR1 is SGHAT and CDR2 is FQNNGV. This CDR3 reads CASSLLMGLGIQTYEQYF. DNA for the CDR3: TGTGCCAGCAGCTTATTGATGGGTTTGGGAATTCAAACCTACGAGCAGTACTTC. Filled out from reference TRBV11-2 and TRBJ2-7, the complete variable domain reads EAGVAQSPRYKIIEKRQSVAFWCNPISGHATLYWYQQILGQGPKLLIQFQNNGVVDDSQLPKDRFSAERLKGVDSTLKIQPAKLEDSAVYLCASSLLMGLGIQTYEQYFGPGTRLTVT.

With regard to this clone: Because the CDR3's place on the DNA is in doubt, the DNA is left out and the CDR3 is given as listed by TCRdb. The chain couples TRBV28 to TRBJ2-7. The CDR3 sequence runs 15 residues, both termini included. Germline CDR1 MDHEN, CDR2 SYDVKM. CDR3 region: CASSSSGTVSYEQYF.

The chain combines TRBV4-3 with TRBJ1-1; D unclear. Trimming removed 0 bases from V and 4 bases from J, with 9 bases in between. The germline V gene has CDR1 LGHNA and CDR2 YSLEER. The length of the CDR3 is 14 residues. In nucleotides, the CDR3 is TGCGCCAGCAGCCAAGATTTTGGGTTCACTGAAGCTTTCTTT. Translating gives CASSQDFGFTEAFF.